The present T cell receptor (beta chain) was sequenced within a study of blood T cell repertoires in COVID-19. Overall study: Samples came from the United States, Italy and Spain, spanning acute and convalescent COVID-19. PBMCs, B-cell-depleted T cells, or T cells provided the cDNA or gDNA that made up the material.

Per the study methods: The assay estimated nucleated cells by amplifying reference gene primers. Measured with immunoSEQ multiplex PCR; TCRdb has only the in-frame clones, and not every one. V and J calls and clone size are copied from that table; D and trimming were computed from the DNA. The sample holds 50,000 to 80,000 clones, roughly 86% seen once. Germline V gene lookup returns CDR1 SGHDN and CDR2 FVKESK. This CDR3 is built from 15 residues. Trimming removed 0 bases from V and 8 bases from J; junction bases left unmatched: 8. V gene TRBV14 combines with J gene TRBJ1-2, with 8 bases lining up with TRBD1. The TCR was taken from a man in his forties or fifties with active COVID-19. The sequencing sample was made of peripheral blood. In nucleotides, the CDR3 is TGTGCCAGCAGCCAAGAATGGCAGGGGGCAGGCGGCTACACCTTC. This gives the protein CASSQEWQGAGGYTF.